This TCR beta chain was captured in a study of cytomegalovirus exposure and HLA in healthy donors. Findings of the study overall: HLA restriction was apparent for most CMV-associated TCR beta chains in a later analysis.

The J segment lost 1 base and the V segment lost 4 bases, leaving 2 bases of the junction unmatched. Germline V gene lookup returns CDR1 SGHDT and CDR2 YYEEEE. There are 14 residues in the CDR3. PCR was performed using 60 Vbeta and 13 Jbeta primers. Sequencing used immunoSEQ multiplex PCR; TCRdb keeps in-frame clones, though not all of them. The listing contains approximately 130,000 clones. Regarding this clone: Its antigen is unknown.

J is TRBJ1-2 and V is TRBV5-6; 9 nucleotides line up with TRBD1. Sequenced input: PBMCs. This clonotype was obtained from a woman aged 55-70 years in good health and CMV-seronegative. The CDR3, as DNA: TGTGCCAGCAGCCCGGACAGGGGTAACTATGGCTACACCTTC. It yields the protein CASSPDRGNYGYTF.